This TCR beta chain was documented in a study of regulatory T cells in long-lasting Graves disease. Germline V gene lookup returns CDR1 MNHEY and CDR2 SVGEGT. This CDR3 is 15 amino acids long. The V gene lost 8 bases and the J gene lost 0 bases, with 13 bases spanning the gap. This clonotype has a handful of counts. Documented time point: persistent/refractory GD, antithyroid drugs over 5 years with positive TRAb. The TCR library was made from RNA extracted from PBMCs. Through Arm-PCR of CDR3 regions and iRepertoire HTBI primers, TCR beta libraries were built. MiXCR was run by TCRdb on the multiplex PCR reads, yielding one entry per CDR3 protein. The data hold about 450,000 distinct CDR3 sequences, with less than 25% observed a single time.

The sample in question was peripheral blood mononuclear cells (PBMCs), obtained when the disease was refractory, from a patient treated with antithyroid drugs. V usage is TRBV6-2 or TRBV6-3 and J usage is TRBJ2-2; a weak D match, TRBD1 (6 bases). The TCR originated in a female donor with Graves disease. CDR3 DNA: TGTGCCAGCGAAAGGGGGAGACCGAACACCGGGGAGCTGTTTTTT. Protein product: CASERGRPNTGELFF.